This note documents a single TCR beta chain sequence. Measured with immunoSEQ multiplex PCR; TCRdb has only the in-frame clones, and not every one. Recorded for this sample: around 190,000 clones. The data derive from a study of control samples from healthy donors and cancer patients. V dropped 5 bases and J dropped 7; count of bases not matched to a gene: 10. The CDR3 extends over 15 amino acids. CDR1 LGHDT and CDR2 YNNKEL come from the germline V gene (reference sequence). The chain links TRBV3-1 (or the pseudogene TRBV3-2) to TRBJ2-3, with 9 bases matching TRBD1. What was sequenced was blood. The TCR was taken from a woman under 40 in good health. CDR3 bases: TGTGCCAGCAGCGATCCGGGACAGGGAACAAATACGCAGTATTTT. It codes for CASSDPGQGTNTQYF.